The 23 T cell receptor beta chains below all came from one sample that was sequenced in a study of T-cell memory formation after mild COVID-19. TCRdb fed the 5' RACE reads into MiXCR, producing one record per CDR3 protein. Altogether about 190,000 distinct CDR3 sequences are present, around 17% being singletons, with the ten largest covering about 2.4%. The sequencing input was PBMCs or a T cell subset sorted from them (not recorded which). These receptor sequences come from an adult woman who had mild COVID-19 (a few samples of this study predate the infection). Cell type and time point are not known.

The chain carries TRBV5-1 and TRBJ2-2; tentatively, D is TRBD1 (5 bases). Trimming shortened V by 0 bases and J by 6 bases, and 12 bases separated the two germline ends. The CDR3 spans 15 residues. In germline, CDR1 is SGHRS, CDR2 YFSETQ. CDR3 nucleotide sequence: TGCGCCAGCAGCTTGGCCACAGGTGTGTCCGGGGAGCTGTTTTTT. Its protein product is CASSLATGVSGELFF.

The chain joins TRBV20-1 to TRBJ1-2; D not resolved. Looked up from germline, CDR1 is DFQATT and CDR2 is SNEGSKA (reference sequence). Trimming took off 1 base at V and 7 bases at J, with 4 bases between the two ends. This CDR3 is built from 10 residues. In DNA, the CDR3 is TGCAGTGCTAGAGGAATTGGCTACACCTTC. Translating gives CSARGIGYTF.

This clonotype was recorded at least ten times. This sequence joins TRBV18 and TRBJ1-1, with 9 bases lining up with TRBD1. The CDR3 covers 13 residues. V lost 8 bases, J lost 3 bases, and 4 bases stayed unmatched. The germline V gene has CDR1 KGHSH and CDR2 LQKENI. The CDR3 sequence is CASRQGVDTEAFF. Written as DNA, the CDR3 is TGTGCCAGCCGACAGGGGGTGGACACTGAAGCTTTCTTT.

This chain's CDR3 is CASSSDRGRGYGYTF. Written as DNA, the CDR3 is TGTGCCAGCAGCTCTGACAGGGGGCGAGGCTATGGCTACACCTTC. This chain connects TRBV9 to TRBJ1-2; 10 bases map to TRBD1. Germline lookup yields CDR1 SGDLS and CDR2 YYNGEE. This CDR3 comprises 15 residues. After removal of 4 bases from V and 4 bases from J, the junction contained 7 bases not matched to a gene.

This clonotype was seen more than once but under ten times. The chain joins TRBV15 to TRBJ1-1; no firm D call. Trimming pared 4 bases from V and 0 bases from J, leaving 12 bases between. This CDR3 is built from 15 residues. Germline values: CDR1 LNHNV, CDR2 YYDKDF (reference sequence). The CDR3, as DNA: TGTGCCACCAGCAAAGGAGGCGGTATGAACACTGAAGCTTTCTTT. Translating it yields CATSKGGGMNTEAFF.

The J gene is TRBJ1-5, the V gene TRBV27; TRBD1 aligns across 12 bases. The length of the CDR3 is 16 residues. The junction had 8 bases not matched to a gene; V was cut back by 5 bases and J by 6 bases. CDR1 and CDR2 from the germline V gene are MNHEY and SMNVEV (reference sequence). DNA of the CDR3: TGTGCCAGCAGTCTGACCGGGACAGGGGGCACTCAGCCCCAGCATTTT. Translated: CASSLTGTGGTQPQHF.

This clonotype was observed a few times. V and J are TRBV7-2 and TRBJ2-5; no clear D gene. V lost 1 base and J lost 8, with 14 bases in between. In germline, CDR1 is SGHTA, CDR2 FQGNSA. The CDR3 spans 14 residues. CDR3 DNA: TGTGCCAGCAGCTTAGTTGGTGCGAGGTCCACCCAGTACTTC. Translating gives CASSLVGARSTQYF.

Written as DNA, the CDR3 is TGTGCCAGCAGCGCCACAGGGGGGGGTAGCCCTGAAGCTTTCTTT. It encodes CASSATGGGSPEAFF. This chain joins TRBV6-1 and TRBJ1-1, with TRBD1 identical over 8 bases. The junction had 12 bases not matched to a gene; V was cut back by 6 bases and J by 6 bases. CDR1 MNHNS and CDR2 SASEGT come from the germline V gene. The CDR3 is 15 amino acids.

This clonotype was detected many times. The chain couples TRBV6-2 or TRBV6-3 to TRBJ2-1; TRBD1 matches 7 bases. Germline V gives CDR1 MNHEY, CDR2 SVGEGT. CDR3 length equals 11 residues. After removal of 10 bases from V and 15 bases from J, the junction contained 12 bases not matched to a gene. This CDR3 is CATRLAGTAFF. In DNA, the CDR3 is TGTGCCACCCGTCTGGCCGGGACAGCGTTCTTC.

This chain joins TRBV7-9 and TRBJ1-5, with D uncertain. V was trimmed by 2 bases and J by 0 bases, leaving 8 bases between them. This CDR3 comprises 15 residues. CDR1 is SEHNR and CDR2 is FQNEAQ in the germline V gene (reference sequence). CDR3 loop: CASSLSEVSNQPQHF. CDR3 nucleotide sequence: TGTGCCAGCAGCTTATCGGAAGTTAGCAATCAGCCCCAGCATTTT. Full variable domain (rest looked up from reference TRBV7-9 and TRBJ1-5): DTGVSQNPRHKITKRGQNVTFRCDPISEHNRLYWYRQTLGQGPEFLTYFQNEAQLEKSRLLSDRFSAERPKGSFSTLEIQRTEQGDSAMYLCASSLSEVSNQPQHFGDGTRLSIL.

DNA of the CDR3: TGTGCCAGCAGTTTCGACACCCTTCGGAACACCGGGGAGCTGTTTTTT. It is translated as CASSFDTLRNTGELFF. The V call is TRBV12-3 or TRBV12-4, the J call TRBJ2-2, with no clear D. V lost 3 bases and J 1 base, leaving 12 bases between the germline ends. The CDR3 has 16 amino acids.

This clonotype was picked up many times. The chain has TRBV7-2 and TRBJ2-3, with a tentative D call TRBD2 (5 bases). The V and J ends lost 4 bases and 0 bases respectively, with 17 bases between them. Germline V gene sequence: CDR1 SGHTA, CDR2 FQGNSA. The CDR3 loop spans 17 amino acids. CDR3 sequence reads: CASSSQGLLRSTDTQYF. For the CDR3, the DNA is TGTGCCAGCAGCTCACAAGGACTTCTTCGGAGCACAGATACGCAGTATTTT.

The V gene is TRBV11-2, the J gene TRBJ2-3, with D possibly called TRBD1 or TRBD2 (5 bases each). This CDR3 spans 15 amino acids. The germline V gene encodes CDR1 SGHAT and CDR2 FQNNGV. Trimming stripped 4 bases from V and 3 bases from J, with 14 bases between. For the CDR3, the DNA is TGTGCCAGCAGCTCCCTAAGAGGGGCGACAGATACGCAGTATTTT. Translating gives CASSSLRGATDTQYF.

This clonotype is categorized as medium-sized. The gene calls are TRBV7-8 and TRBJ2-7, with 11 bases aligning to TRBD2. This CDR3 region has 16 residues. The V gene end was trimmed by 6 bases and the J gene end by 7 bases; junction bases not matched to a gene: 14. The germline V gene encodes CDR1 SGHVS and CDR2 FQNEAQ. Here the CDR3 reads CASSTPGLAVPREQYF. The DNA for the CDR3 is TGTGCCAGCAGTACGCCGGGACTAGCGGTCCCTAGGGAGCAGTACTTC.

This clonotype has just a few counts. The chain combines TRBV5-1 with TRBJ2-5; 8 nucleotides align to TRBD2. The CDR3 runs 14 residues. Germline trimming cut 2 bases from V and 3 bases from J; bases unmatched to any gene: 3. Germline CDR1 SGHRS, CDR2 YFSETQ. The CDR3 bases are TGCGCCAGCAGCTTTAGCGGGGACGAAGAGACCCAGTACTTC. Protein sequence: CASSFSGDEETQYF.

The CDR3, as DNA: TGTGCCAGCAGCTTGGGGGCGAGGTCGGAGACCCAGTACTTC. As protein: CASSLGARSETQYF. This sequence joins TRBV5-6 and TRBJ2-5, with no clear D. Trimming removed 0 bases from V and 5 bases from J, with 11 bases in between. The CDR3 contains 14 residues. CDR1 is SGHDT and CDR2 is YYEEEE in the germline V gene.

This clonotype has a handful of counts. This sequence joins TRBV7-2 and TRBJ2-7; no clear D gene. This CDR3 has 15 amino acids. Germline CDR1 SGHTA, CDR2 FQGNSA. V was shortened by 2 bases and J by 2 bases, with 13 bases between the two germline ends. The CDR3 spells CASSLRLTPAYEQYF. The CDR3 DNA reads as TGTGCCAGCAGCTTAAGATTGACTCCTGCCTACGAGCAGTACTTC.

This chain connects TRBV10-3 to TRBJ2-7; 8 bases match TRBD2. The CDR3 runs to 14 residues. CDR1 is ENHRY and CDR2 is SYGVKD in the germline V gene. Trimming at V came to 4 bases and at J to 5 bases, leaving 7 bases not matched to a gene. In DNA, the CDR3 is TGTGCCATCAGTGGAAAAACTAGCGGAGACGAGCAGTACTTC. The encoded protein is CAISGKTSGDEQYF.

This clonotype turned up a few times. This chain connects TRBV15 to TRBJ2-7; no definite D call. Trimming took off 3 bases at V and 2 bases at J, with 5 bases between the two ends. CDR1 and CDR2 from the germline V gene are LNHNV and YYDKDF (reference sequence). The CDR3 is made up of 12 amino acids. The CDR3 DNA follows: TGTGCCACCAGCAGTAACACCTACGAGCAGTACTTC. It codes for CATSSNTYEQYF.

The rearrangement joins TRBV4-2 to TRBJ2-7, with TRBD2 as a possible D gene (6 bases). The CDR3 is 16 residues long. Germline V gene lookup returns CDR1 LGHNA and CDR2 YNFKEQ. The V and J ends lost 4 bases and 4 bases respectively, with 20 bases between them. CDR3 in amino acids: CASSPARRRGSYEQYF. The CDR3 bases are TGTGCCAGCAGCCCAGCTCGCCGGAGGGGAAGTTACGAGCAGTACTTC.

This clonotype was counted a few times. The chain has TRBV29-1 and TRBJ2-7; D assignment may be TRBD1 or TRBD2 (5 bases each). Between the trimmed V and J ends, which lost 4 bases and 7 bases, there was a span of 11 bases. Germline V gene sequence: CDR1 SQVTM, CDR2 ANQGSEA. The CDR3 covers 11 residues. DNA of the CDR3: TGCAGCGTTGGAGCCTGGGGGGAGCAGTACTTC. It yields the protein CSVGAWGEQYF.

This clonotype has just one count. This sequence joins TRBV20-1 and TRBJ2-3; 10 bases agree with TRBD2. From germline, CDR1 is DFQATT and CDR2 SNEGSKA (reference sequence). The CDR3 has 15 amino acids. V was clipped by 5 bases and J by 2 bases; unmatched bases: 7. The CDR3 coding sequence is TGCAGTGCTCCACTAGCGGGGAGAACCACAGATACGCAGTATTTT. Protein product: CSAPLAGRTTDTQYF.

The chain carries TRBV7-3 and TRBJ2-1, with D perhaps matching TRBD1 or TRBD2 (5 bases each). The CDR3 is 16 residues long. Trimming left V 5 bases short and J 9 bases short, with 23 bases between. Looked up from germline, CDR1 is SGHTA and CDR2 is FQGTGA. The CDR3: CASSPFYREQDREQFF. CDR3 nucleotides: TGTGCCAGCAGCCCCTTTTACCGGGAACAGGACCGTGAGCAGTTCTTC.